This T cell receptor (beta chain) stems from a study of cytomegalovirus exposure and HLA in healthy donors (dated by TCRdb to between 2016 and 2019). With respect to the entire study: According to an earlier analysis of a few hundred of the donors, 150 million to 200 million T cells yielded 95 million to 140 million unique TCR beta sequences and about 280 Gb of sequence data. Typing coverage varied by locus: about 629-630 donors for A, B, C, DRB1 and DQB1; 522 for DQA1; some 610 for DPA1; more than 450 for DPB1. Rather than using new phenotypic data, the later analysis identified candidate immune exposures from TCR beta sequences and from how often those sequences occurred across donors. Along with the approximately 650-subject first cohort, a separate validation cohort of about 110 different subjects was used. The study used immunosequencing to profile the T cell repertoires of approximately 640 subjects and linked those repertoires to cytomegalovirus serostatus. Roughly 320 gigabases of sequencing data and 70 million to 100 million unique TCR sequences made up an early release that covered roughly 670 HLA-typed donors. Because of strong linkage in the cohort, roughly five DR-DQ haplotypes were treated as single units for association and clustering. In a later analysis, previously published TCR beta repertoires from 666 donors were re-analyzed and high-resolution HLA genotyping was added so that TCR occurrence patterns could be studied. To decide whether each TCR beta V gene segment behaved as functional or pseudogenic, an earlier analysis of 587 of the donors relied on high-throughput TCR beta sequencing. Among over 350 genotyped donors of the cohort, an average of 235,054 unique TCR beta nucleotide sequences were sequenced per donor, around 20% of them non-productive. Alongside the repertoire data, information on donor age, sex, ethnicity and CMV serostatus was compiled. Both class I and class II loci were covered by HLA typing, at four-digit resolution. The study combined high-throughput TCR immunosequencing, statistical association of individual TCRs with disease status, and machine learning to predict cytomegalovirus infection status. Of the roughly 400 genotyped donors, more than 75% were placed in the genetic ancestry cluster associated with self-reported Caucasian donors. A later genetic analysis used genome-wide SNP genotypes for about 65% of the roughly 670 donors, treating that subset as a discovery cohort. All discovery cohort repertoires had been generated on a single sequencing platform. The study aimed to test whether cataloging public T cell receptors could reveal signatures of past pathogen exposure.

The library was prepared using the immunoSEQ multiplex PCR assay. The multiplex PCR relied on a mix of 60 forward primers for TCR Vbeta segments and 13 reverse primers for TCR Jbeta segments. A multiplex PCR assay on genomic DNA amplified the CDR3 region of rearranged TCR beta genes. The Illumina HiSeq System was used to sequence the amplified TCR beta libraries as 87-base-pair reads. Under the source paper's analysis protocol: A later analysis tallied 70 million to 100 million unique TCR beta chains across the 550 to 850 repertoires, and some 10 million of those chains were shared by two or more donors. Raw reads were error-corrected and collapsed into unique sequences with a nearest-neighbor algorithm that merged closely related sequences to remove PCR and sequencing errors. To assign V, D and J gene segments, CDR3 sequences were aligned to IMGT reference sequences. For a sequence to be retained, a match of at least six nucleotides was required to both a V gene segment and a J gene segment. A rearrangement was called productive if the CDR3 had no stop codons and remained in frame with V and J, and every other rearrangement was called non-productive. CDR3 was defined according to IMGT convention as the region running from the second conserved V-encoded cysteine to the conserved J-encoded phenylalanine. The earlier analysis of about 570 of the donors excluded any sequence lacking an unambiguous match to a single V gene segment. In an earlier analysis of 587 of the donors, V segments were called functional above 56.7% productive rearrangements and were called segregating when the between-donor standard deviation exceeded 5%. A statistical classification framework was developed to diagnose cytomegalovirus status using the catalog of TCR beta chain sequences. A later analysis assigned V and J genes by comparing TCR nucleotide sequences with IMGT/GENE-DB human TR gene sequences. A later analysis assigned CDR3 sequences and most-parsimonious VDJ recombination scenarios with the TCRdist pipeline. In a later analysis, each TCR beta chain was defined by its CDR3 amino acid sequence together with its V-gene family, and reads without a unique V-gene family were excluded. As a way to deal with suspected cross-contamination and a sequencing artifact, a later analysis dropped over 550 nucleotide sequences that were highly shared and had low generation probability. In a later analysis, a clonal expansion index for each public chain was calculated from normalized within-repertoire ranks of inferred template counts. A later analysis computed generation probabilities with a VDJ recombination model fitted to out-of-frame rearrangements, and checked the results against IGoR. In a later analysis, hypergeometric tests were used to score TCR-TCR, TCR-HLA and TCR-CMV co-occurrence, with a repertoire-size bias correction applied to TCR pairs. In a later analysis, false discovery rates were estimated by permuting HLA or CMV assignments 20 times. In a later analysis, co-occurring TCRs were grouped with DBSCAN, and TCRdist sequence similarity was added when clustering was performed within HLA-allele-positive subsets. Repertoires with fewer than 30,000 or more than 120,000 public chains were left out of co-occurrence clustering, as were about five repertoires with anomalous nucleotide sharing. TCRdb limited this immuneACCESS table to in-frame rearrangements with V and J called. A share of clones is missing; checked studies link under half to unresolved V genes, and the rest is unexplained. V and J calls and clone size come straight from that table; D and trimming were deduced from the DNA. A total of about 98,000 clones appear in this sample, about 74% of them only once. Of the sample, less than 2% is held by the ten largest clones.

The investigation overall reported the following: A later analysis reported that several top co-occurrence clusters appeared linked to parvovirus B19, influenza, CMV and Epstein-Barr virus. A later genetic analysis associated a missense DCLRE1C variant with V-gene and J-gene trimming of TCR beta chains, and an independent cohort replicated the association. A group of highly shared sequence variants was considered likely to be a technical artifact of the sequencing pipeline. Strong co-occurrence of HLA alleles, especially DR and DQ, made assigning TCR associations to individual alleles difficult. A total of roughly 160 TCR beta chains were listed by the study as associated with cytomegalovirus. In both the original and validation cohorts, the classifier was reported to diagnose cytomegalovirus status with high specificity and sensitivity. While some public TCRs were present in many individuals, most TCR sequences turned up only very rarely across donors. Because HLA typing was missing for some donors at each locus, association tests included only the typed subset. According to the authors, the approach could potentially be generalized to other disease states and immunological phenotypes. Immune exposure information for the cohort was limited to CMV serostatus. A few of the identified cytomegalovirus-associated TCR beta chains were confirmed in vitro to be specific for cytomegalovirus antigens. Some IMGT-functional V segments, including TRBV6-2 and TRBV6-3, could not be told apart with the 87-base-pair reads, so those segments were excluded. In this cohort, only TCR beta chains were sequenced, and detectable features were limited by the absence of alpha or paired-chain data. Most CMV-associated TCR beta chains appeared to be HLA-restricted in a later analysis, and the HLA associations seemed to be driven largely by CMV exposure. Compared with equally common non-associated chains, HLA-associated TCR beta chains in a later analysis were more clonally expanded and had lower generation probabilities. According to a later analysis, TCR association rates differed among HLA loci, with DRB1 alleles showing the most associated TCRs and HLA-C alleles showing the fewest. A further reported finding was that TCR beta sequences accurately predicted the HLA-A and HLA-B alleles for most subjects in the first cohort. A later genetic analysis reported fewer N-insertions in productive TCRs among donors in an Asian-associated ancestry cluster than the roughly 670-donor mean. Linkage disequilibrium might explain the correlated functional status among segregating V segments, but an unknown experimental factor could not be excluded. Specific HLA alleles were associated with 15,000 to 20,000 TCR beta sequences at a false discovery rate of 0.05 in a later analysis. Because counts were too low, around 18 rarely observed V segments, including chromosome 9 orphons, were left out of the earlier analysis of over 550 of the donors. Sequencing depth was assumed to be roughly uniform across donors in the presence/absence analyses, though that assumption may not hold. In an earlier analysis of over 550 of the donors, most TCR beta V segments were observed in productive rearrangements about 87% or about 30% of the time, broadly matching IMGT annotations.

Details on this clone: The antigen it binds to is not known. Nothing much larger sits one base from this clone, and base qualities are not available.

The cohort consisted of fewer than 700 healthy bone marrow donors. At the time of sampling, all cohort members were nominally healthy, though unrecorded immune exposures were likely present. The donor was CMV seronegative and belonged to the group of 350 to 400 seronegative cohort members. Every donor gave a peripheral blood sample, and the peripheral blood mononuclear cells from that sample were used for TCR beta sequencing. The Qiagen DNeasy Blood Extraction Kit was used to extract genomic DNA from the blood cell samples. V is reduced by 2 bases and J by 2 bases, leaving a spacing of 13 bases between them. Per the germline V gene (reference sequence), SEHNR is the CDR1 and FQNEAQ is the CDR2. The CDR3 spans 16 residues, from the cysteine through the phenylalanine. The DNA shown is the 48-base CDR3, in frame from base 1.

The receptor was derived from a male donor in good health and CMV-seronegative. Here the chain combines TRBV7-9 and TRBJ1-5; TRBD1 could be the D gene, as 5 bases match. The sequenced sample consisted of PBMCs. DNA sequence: TGTGCCAGCAGCTTACTCGGAGGGGCCGGCAATCAGCCCCAGCATTTT. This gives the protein CASSLLGGAGNQPQHF.